The clone carrying this TCR beta chain showed up just a few times. This record comes from a study of T cells after yellow fever vaccination. The ends were cut back, 4 bases at V and 2 bases at J, with 8 bases in the middle. CDR3 length: 13 residues. Germline V lookup: CDR1 SEHNR, CDR2 FQNEAQ (reference sequence). TCRdb reanalysed the 5' RACE reads using MiXCR and keeps one entry per CDR3 protein. The table records tens of thousands of distinct CDR3 sequences, around 7% of them present only once. The source is a man aged 18 to 30 who received the YFV17D yellow fever vaccine. V usage is TRBV7-9 and J usage is TRBJ1-1; maybe TRBD1 (5 bases). Material: CD8+ T cells sorted from PBMCs, obtained 10 days after the first yellow fever vaccination. The CDR3 DNA reads TGTGCCAGCAGCTGGACACCTAACACTGAAGCTTTCTTT. Translating gives CASSWTPNTEAFF.